The 31 T cell receptor beta chains in this list originate from one sample, sequenced in a study of shared clonotypes between healthy human individuals. Assay used: immunoSEQ multiplex PCR; TCRdb lists only in-frame clones, some missing. There are some 2,100,000 clones in the sample; 90% to 96% occur only once, and about 0.13% lies in the top ten. The sequenced sample was naive CD4+ T cells sorted from blood. The subset was: CD45RA+ positively selected. These receptors originate from a man between 18 and 35 years old in good health.

The chain links TRBV4-2 to TRBJ2-7; D not resolved. The V end lost 0 bases, the J end lost 4 bases, and 13 bases lay between the germline ends. Germline V CDR1 and CDR2: LGHNA, YNFKEQ. The CDR3 covers 15 residues. The CDR3 nucleotides read TGTGCCAGCAGCCAAGATCCGCAGGCTAGGTACGAGCAGTACTTC. This codes for CASSQDPQARYEQYF.

In the case of this clone: Other DNA sequences in this sample translate to the same CDR3. The J gene is TRBJ1-6, the V gene TRBV5-1; a weak D match, TRBD1 (6 bases). The germline gives CDR1 SGHRS, CDR2 YFSETQ. With 0 bases removed from V and 4 bases from J, the gap between germline ends came to 11 bases. The CDR3 runs 16 residues. The CDR3 sequence is CASSLAGGRYNSPLHF. The CDR3 DNA is TGCGCCAGCAGCTTGGCGGGGGGCCGTTATAATTCACCCCTCCACTTT.

The rearrangement uses TRBV27 and TRBJ1-6; 9 bases are a match to TRBD1. The CDR3 is 17 residues long. V lost 4 bases, J lost 6 bases, and 10 bases stayed unmatched. Germline V gene data show CDR1 as MNHEY and CDR2 as SMNVEV (reference sequence). In DNA form, the CDR3 reads TGTGCCAGCAGTTCTCGGATACAGGGGGCCGCTAATTCACCCCTCCACTTT. Its translation: CASSSRIQGAANSPLHF.

This chain uses TRBV19 with TRBJ1-1; TRBD1 matches 10 bases. This CDR3 region has 14 residues. The junction had 3 bases not matched to a gene; V was cut back by 7 bases and J by 1 base. From germline, CDR1 is LNHDA and CDR2 SQIVND (reference sequence). CDR3 sequence: CASKRTGGNTEAFF. CDR3 sequence (DNA): TGTGCCAGTAAACGGACAGGGGGGAACACTGAAGCTTTCTTT.

The chain uses TRBV6-6 and TRBJ2-1, with 10 bases aligning to TRBD2. J lost 1 base, V lost 7 bases, and 4 bases had no gene match. The CDR3 spans 15 residues. Germline lookup yields CDR1 MNHNY and CDR2 SVGAGI (reference sequence). CDR3 nucleotide sequence: TGTGCCAGCAACGTAGCGGGGGGATCCTACAATGAGCAGTTCTTC. Amino acids: CASNVAGGSYNEQFF.

J is TRBJ1-2 and V is TRBV19; 9 bases map to TRBD1. V was clipped by 4 bases and J by 5 bases; unmatched bases: 5. The length of the CDR3 is 14 residues. Germline-derived CDR1 and CDR2 are LNHDA and SQIVND (reference sequence). CDR3 sequence (DNA): TGTGCCAGTAGTACCTCACAGGGGGCGTATGGCTACACCTTC. Its protein is CASSTSQGAYGYTF.

This rearrangement joins TRBV25-1 to TRBJ1-6; 9 positions match TRBD1. Germline values: CDR1 MGHDK, CDR2 SYGVNS. The CDR3 loop spans 15 amino acids. After removal of 7 bases from V and 5 bases from J, the junction contained 6 bases not matched to a gene. CDR3 amino acids: CASTAGTGNNSPLHF. CDR3 nucleotide sequence: TGTGCCAGCACAGCCGGGACAGGGAATAATTCACCCCTCCACTTT.

The chain joins TRBV9 to TRBJ2-7, with TRBD2 matching 9 bases. The junction had 9 bases not matched to a gene; V was cut back by 2 bases and J by 6 bases. The germline V gene encodes CDR1 SGDLS and CDR2 YYNGEE. The CDR3 consists of 15 residues. The CDR3 region is CASSVGELAGLEQYF. CDR3 in DNA: TGTGCCAGCAGCGTGGGGGAACTAGCGGGCCTCGAGCAGTACTTC.

This clone was detected once. The chain links TRBV5-1 to TRBJ2-7, with a tentative D call TRBD1 (5 bases). Germline loops: CDR1 SGHRS, CDR2 YFSETQ. This CDR3 comprises 15 residues. Trimming removed 4 bases at V and 1 base at J, with 15 bases between. CDR3 protein: CASSPTSDNSYEQYF. CDR3 DNA: TGCGCCAGCAGCCCAACGTCGGACAATTCCTACGAGCAGTACTTC.

The V and J genes are TRBV9 and TRBJ2-1; 8 bases line up with TRBD2. The germline gives CDR1 SGDLS, CDR2 YYNGEE. The V gene end was trimmed by 4 bases and the J gene end by 4 bases; junction bases not matched to a gene: 7. The CDR3 contains 15 residues. The DNA of the CDR3 is TGTGCCAGCAGCCCAGGACTAGCCGCTTACAATGAGCAGTTCTTC. It codes for CASSPGLAAYNEQFF.

The chain links TRBV21-1 to TRBJ2-3; TRBD1 is the table's D call and was not checked against the DNA. TRBV21-1 has pseudogene status. The CDR3 runs 15 residues. The CDR3 DNA reads TGTGCCAGCAGCACCGGGACAGGCGCAACAGATACGCAGTATTTT. As protein: CASSTGTGATDTQYF.

This clone was observed once. The genes are TRBV19 and TRBJ1-1; no reliable D call. The CDR3 loop spans 15 amino acids. Germline V lookup: CDR1 LNHDA, CDR2 SQIVND (reference sequence). V lost 3 bases to trimming and J lost 2 bases, with 13 bases between them. The CDR3 protein is CASSISSGLNTEAFF. CDR3 sequence (DNA): TGTGCCAGTAGTATCTCCAGCGGTCTAAACACTGAAGCTTTCTTT.

The CDR3: CASRSGTGGWTGELFF. DNA of the CDR3: TGTGCCAGCAGGTCCGGTACAGGGGGATGGACCGGGGAGCTGTTTTTT. V usage is TRBV27 and J usage is TRBJ2-2, with 8 bases lining up with TRBD1. The CDR3 runs 16 residues. V was clipped by 6 bases and J by 5 bases; unmatched bases: 11. Germline V gene lookup returns CDR1 MNHEY and CDR2 SMNVEV (reference sequence).

V and J are TRBV28 and TRBJ2-2; D not resolved. CDR3 length equals 12 residues. The germline V and J ends were trimmed by 9 bases and 7 bases, with 12 bases remaining between them. Germline assignment: CDR1 MDHEN and CDR2 SYDVKM. CDR3 in amino acids: CASAGSHGELFF. The CDR3 region has the DNA TGTGCCAGTGCCGGGTCGCACGGGGAGCTGTTTTTT.

The chain has TRBV6-5 and TRBJ1-1; possibly TRBD1 for D (5 bases). With 7 bases removed from V and 5 bases from J, the gap between germline ends came to 20 bases. The CDR3 consists of 15 residues. Germline values: CDR1 MNHEY, CDR2 SVGAGI. Here the CDR3 reads CASTPPRGGGTEAFF. The CDR3 region has the DNA TGTGCCAGCACCCCCCCCAGAGGCGGGGGGACTGAAGCTTTCTTT.

The chain joins TRBV4-1 to TRBJ2-5; 7 bases are a match to TRBD1. The CDR3 contains 15 residues. In germline, CDR1 is MGHRA, CDR2 YSYEKL. V was pared by 3 bases and J by 5 bases, with 9 bases of the junction left unmatched. The CDR3 nucleotides are TGCGCCAGCAGCCAGGCTTTCCGGGACAGTGAGACCCAGTACTTC. It encodes CASSQAFRDSETQYF.

The CDR3 is CATSRGKKKSDSPLHF. As DNA, the CDR3 is TGTGCCACCAGCAGAGGTAAAAAGAAATCGGATTCACCCCTCCACTTT. V and J are TRBV15 and TRBJ1-6; D is undetermined. Germline-derived CDR1 and CDR2 are LNHNV and YYDKDF (reference sequence). This CDR3 region has 16 residues. Trimming took 1 base from V and 8 from J, leaving 15 bases between them.

V is TRBV7-6 and J is TRBJ2-1; D possibly corresponds to TRBD1 (7 bases). V gave up 0 bases and J gave up 4 bases, with 13 bases separating them. In germline, CDR1 is SGHVS, CDR2 FNYEAQ. This CDR3 comprises 16 residues. The CDR3 DNA sequence: TGTGCCAGCAGCTTAGCGCAGGGGGGCAGGTACAATGAGCAGTTCTTC. Its translation is CASSLAQGGRYNEQFF.

The chain is built from TRBV6-6 and TRBJ1-6; TRBD1 agrees at 7 bases. Trimming cost V 5 bases and J 5 bases; bases outside gene matches: 3. CDR1 MNHNY and CDR2 SVGAGI come from the germline V gene (reference sequence). The CDR3 contains 14 residues. The CDR3 region is CASSQDRDNSPLHF. The CDR3 DNA reads as TGTGCCAGCAGTCAAGACAGGGATAATTCACCCCTCCACTTT.

This chain links TRBV10-3 with TRBJ2-1, with a weak D call TRBD1 (6 bases). Trimming removed 9 bases from V and 5 bases from J, with 11 bases in between. CDR3 length equals 12 residues. CDR1 is ENHRY, CDR2 SYGVKD, per germline. In DNA, the CDR3 is TGTGCCATACAGGGTGTTAACAATGAGCAGTTCTTC. Amino acids: CAIQGVNNEQFF.

As for this clone: The sample holds other DNA sequences that translate to the same CDR3. This chain joins TRBV30 and TRBJ2-7; D is undetermined. Trimming removed 3 bases at V and 2 bases at J, with 5 bases between. Germline V lookup: CDR1 GTSNPN, CDR2 SVGIG (reference sequence). The CDR3 sequence is 11 residues long. This chain's CDR3 is CAWSTAYEQYF. The CDR3 DNA sequence: TGTGCCTGGAGCACGGCCTACGAGCAGTACTTC.

Comments on this clone: Different DNA sequences within this sample yield the same CDR3. The chain is built from TRBV2 and TRBJ1-1; the D gene is possibly TRBD1 (5 bases). Germline V CDR1 and CDR2: SNHLY, FYNNEI. This CDR3 region has 14 residues. Trimming took 2 bases from V and 1 from J, leaving 8 bases between them. The CDR3 loop is CASSERQGNTEAFF. The CDR3 region has the DNA TGTGCCAGCAGTGAAAGGCAGGGGAACACTGAAGCTTTCTTT. Variable domain in full (rest from reference TRBV2 and TRBJ1-1): EPEVTQTPSHQVTQMGQEVILRCVPISNHLYFYWYRQILGQKVEFLVSFYNNEISEKSEIFDDQFSVERPDGSNFTLKIRSTKLEDSAMYFCASSERQGNTEAFFGQGTRLTVV.

Remarks on this clone: Other nucleotide sequences in the sample specify the same CDR3. The V and J genes are TRBV11-2 and TRBJ1-1; D is unclear. The CDR3 loop spans 15 amino acids. Germline V gene lookup returns CDR1 SGHAT and CDR2 FQNNGV. Trimming cost V 3 bases and J 1 base, with 12 bases left between them. The CDR3 protein is CASSFSGGKNTEAFF. The CDR3 DNA sequence: TGTGCCAGCAGCTTCTCGGGAGGCAAGAACACTGAAGCTTTCTTT.

The J gene is TRBJ1-4, the V gene TRBV2; 8 bases fit TRBD1. The CDR3 loop spans 14 amino acids. Trimming took 6 bases from V and 4 from J; bases not matched to a gene: 4. The V gene's germline CDR1 is SNHLY and CDR2 FYNNEI. The CDR3 spells CASRRTGINEKLFF. The DNA for the CDR3 is TGTGCCAGCAGACGGACAGGGATTAATGAAAAACTGTTTTTT.

This chain joins TRBV7-2 and TRBJ2-1, with D tentatively TRBD2 (5 bases). Per the germline V gene, CDR1 is SGHTA and CDR2 is FQGNSA. V was clipped by 5 bases and J by 4 bases, with 12 bases between them. The CDR3 has 14 residues. The CDR3 sequence is CASSPRTRYNEQFF. CDR3 DNA: TGTGCCAGCAGCCCTAGAACTAGATACAATGAGCAGTTCTTC.

A word on this clone: Distinct nucleotide sequences in the sample also encode this CDR3. The chain joins TRBV7-9 to TRBJ2-5; no firm D call. Trimming stripped 3 bases from V and 2 bases from J, with 10 bases between. Per the germline V gene, CDR1 is SEHNR and CDR2 is FQNEAQ (reference sequence). This CDR3 comprises 14 residues. CDR3 region: CASSFRTDQETQYF. The CDR3 DNA is TGTGCCAGCAGCTTTCGTACAGATCAAGAGACCCAGTACTTC.

The rearrangement links TRBV5-1 to TRBJ2-1; the match to TRBD2 covers 8 bases. With 5 bases clipped from V and 3 bases from J, the junction kept 7 bases outside the gene matches. The CDR3 is 15 amino acids. Germline CDR1 reads SGHRS; CDR2 reads YFSETQ. CDR3 sequence reads: CASRASGLDYNEQFF. The CDR3 DNA sequence: TGCGCCAGCAGAGCCTCGGGACTAGACTACAATGAGCAGTTCTTC.

The gene calls are TRBV29-1 and TRBJ2-7; D remains ambiguous. V was cut by 5 bases and J by 5 bases, with 10 bases left in between. The CDR3 totals 11 residues. Per germline, CDR1 SQVTM and CDR2 ANQGSEA. The CDR3 region has the DNA TGCAGCGTTTTGCTTTCCAACGAGCAGTACTTC. Its protein product is CSVLLSNEQYF.

The chain combines TRBV18 with TRBJ1-2; tentative D call: TRBD1 (5 bases). CDR3 length equals 18 residues. Germline CDR1 and CDR2: KGHSH and LQKENI. Deletions cut 2 bases from V and 2 bases from J, with 21 bases between. CDR3 in DNA: TGTGCCAGCTCACCAATGGGGCCCGGAAGCCCCATAAACTATGGCTACACCTTC. Translating gives CASSPMGPGSPINYGYTF.

V usage is TRBV10-3 and J usage is TRBJ2-2, with a possible D match to TRBD2 (5 bases). Germline V lookup: CDR1 ENHRY, CDR2 SYGVKD. Trimming took 2 bases from V and 3 from J, leaving 7 bases between them. CDR3 size: 14 residues. CDR3 amino acids: CAISEAEDTGELFF. Here the CDR3 DNA reads TGTGCCATCAGTGAGGCGGAGGACACCGGGGAGCTGTTTTTT.

V usage is TRBV11-2 and J usage is TRBJ2-3; unclear D gene. V shed 5 bases and J shed 3 bases, with 9 bases lying between them. The CDR3 length is 13 residues. The germline gives CDR1 SGHAT, CDR2 FQNNGV. Written as DNA, the CDR3 is TGTGCCAGCAGCCAACGGGTTACAGATACGCAGTATTTT. This gives the protein CASSQRVTDTQYF.